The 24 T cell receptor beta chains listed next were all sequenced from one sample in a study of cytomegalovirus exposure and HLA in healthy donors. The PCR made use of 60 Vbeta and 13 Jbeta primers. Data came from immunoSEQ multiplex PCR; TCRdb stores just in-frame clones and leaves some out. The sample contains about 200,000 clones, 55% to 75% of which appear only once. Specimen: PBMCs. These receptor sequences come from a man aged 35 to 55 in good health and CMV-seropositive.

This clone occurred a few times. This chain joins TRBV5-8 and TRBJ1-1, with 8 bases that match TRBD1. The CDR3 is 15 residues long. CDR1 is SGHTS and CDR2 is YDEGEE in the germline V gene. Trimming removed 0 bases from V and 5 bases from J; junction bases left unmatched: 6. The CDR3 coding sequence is TGTGCCAGCAGCTTGGCCGGACAGGGAATGACTGAAGCTTTCTTT. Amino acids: CASSLAGQGMTEAFF.

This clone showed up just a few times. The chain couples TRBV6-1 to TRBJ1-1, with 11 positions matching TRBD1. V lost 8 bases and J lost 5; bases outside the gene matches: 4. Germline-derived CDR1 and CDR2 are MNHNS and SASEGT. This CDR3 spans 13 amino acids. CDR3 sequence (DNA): TGTGCCAGCTCGGGGACAGGGGGAACTGAAGCTTTCTTT. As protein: CASSGTGGTEAFF.

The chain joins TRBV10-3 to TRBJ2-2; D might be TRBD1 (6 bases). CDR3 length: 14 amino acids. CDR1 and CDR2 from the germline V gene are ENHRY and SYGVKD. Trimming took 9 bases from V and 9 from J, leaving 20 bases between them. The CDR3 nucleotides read TGTGCCATAAGCAGGGGCGGAATTAATCGGGAGCTGTTTTTT. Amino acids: CAISRGGINRELFF.

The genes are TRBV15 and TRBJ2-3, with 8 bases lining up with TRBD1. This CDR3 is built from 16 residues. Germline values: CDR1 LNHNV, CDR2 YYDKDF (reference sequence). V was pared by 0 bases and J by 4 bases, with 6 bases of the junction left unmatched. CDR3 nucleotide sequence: TGTGCCACCAGCAGAGAGACCACAGGGGGATCAGATACGCAGTATTTT. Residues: CATSRETTGGSDTQYF.

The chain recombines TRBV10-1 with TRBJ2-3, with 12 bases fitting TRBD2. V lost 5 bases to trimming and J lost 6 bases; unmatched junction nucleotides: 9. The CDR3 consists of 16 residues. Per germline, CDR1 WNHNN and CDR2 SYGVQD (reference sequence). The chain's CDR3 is CASSPGLAGPGDTQYF. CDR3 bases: TGCGCCAGCAGTCCCGGACTAGCGGGGCCGGGGGATACGCAGTATTTT.

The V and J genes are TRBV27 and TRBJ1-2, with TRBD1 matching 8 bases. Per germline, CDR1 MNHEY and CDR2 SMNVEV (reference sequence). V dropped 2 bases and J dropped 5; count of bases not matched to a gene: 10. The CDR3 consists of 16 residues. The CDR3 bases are TGTGCCAGCAGTTTAAAGCCTCGGACAGGGTTTTATGGCTACACCTTC. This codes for CASSLKPRTGFYGYTF.

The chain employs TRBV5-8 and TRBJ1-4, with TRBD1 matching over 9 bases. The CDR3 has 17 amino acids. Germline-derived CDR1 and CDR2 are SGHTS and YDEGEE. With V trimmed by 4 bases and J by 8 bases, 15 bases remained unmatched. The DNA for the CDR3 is TGTGCCAGCAGCCCGGGACAGGGCCGTGGGAAGGAAGAAAAACTGTTTTTT. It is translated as CASSPGQGRGKEEKLFF.

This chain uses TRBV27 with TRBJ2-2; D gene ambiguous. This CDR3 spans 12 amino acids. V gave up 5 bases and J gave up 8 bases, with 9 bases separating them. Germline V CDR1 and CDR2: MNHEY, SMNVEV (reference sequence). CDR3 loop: CASSPQWGELFF. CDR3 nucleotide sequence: TGTGCCAGCAGTCCCCAGTGGGGGGAGCTGTTTTTT.

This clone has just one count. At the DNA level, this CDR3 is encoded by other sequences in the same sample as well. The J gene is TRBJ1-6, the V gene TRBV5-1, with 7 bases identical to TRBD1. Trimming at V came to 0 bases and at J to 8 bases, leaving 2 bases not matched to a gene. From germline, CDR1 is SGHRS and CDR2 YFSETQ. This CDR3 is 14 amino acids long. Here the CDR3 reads CASSLGQGDSPLHF. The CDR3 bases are TGCGCCAGCAGCTTGGGACAGGGAGATTCACCCCTCCACTTT. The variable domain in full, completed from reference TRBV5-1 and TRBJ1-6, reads KAGVTQTPRYLIKTRGQQVTLSCSPISGHRSVSWYQQTPGQGLQFLFEYFSETQRNKGNFPGRFSGRQFSNSRSEMNVSTLELGDSALYLCASSLGQGDSPLHFGNGTRLTVT.

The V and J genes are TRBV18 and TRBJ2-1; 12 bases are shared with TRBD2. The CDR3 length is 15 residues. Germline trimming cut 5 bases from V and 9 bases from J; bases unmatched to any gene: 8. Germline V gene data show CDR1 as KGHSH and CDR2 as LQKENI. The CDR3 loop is CASSVGLAGISEQFF. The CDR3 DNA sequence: TGTGCCAGCTCAGTAGGACTAGCGGGGATTTCTGAGCAGTTCTTC. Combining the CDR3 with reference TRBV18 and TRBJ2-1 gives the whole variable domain NAGVMQNPRHLVRRRGQEARLRCSPMKGHSHVYWYRQLPEEGLKFMVYLQKENIIDESGMPKERFSAEFPKEGPSILRIQQVVRGDSAAYFCASSVGLAGISEQFFGPGTRLTVL.

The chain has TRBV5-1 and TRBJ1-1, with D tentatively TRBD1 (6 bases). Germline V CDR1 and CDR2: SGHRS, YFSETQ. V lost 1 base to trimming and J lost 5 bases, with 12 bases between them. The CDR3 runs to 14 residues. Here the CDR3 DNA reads TGCGCCAGCAGCTTGAGCAGGGGCGGAACTGAAGCTTTCTTT. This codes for CASSLSRGGTEAFF.

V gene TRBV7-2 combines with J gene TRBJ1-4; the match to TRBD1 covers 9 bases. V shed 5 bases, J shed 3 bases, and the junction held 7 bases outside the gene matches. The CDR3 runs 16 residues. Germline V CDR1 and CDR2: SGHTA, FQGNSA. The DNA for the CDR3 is TGTGCCAGCAGCCGGACAGGGGTGATCCCTAATGAAAAACTGTTTTTT. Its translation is CASSRTGVIPNEKLFF.

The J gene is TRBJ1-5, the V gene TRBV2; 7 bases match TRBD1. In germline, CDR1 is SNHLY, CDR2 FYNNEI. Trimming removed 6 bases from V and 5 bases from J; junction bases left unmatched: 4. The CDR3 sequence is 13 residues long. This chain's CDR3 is CASSGTVYQPQHF. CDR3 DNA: TGTGCCAGCAGCGGGACAGTGTATCAGCCCCAGCATTTT.

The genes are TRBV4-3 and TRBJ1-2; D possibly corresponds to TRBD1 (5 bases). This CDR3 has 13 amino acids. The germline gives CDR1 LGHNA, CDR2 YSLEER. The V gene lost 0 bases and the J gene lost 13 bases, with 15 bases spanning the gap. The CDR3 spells CASSQDYRGDVTF. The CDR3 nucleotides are TGCGCCAGCAGCCAAGATTACCGGGGGGACGTCACCTTC.

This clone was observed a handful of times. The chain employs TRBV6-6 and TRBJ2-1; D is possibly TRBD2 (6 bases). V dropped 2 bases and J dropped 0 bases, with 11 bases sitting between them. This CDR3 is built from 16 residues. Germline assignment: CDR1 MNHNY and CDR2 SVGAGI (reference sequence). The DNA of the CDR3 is TGTGCCAGCAGTTACAGGACTATAAGCTCCTACAATGAGCAGTTCTTC. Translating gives CASSYRTISSYNEQFF.

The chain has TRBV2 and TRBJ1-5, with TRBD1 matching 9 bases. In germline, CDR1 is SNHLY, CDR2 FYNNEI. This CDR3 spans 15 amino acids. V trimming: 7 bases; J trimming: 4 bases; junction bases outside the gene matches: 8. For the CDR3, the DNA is TGTGCCAGCATCCCGGGACAGGGTTTGAATCAGCCCCAGCATTTT. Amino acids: CASIPGQGLNQPQHF.

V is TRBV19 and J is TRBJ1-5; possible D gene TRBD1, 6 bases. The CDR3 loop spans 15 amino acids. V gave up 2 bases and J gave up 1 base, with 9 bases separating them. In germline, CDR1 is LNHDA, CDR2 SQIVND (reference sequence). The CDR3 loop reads CASSIWDTSNQPQHF. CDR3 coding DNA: TGTGCCAGTAGTATATGGGACACAAGCAATCAGCCCCAGCATTTT.

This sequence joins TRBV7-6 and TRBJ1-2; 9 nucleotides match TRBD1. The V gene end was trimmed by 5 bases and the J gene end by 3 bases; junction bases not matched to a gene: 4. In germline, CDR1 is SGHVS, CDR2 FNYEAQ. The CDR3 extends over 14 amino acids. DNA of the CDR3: TGTGCCAGCAGCGGGGGACAGGGTGACTATGGCTACACCTTC. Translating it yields CASSGGQGDYGYTF.

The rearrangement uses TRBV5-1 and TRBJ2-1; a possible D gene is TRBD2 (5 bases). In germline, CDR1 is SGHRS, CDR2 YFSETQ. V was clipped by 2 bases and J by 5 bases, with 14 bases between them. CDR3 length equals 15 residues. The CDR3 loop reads CASSFRGSVDNEQFF. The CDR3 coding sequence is TGCGCCAGCAGCTTTCGGGGATCGGTTGACAATGAGCAGTTCTTC.

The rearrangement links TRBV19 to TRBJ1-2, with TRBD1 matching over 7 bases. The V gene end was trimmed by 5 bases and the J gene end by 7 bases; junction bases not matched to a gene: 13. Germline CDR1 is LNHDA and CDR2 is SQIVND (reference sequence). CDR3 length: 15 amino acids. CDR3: CASSQTRQGVSGYTF. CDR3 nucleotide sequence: TGTGCCAGTAGTCAAACTCGACAGGGCGTTAGTGGCTACACCTTC.

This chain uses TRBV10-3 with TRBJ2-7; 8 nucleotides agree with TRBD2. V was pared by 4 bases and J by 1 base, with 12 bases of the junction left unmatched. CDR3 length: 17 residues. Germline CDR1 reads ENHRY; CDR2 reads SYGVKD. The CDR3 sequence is CAISAGWGAGVSYEQYF. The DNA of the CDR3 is TGTGCCATCAGTGCCGGCTGGGGAGCGGGGGTGTCCTACGAGCAGTACTTC.

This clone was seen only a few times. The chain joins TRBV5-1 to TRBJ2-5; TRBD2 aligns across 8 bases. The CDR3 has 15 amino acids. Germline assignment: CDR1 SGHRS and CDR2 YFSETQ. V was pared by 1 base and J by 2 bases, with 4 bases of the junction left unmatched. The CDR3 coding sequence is TGCGCCAGCAGCTTGACCGGGACTAGTCAAGAGACCCAGTACTTC. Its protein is CASSLTGTSQETQYF.

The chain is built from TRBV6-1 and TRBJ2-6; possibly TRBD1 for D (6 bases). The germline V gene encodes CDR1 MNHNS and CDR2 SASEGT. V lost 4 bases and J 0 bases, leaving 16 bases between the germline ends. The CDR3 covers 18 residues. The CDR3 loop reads CASSGTGSRLSGANVLTF. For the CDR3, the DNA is TGTGCCAGCAGTGGTACAGGGAGCCGCCTCTCTGGGGCCAACGTCCTGACTTTC.

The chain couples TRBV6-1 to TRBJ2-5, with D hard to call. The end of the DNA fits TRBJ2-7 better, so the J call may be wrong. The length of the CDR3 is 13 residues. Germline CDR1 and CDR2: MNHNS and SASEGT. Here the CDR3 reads CASSEVQAYEQYF. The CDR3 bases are TGTGCCAGCAGTGAAGTCCAGGCCTACGAGCAGTACTTC.